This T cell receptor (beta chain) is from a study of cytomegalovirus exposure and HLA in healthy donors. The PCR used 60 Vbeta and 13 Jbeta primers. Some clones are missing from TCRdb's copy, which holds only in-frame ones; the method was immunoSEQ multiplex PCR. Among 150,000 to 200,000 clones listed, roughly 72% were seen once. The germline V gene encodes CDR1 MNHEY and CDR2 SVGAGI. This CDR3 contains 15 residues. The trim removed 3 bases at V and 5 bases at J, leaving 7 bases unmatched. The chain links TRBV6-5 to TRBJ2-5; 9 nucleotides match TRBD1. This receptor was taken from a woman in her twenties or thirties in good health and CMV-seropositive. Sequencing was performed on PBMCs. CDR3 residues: CASSYSDRGEETQYF. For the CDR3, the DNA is TGTGCCAGCAGTTATTCGGACAGGGGAGAGGAGACCCAGTACTTC.